These T cell receptor beta chains were read from a single sample in a study of cytomegalovirus exposure and HLA in healthy donors. Data came from immunoSEQ multiplex PCR; TCRdb stores just in-frame clones and leaves some out. The sample contains about 180,000 clones, around 85% of which appear only once. The sample consisted of PBMCs. The receptors derive from a boy younger than 10 in good health and CMV-seronegative. The conserved cysteine and the conserved F or W are not part of the CDR3 here. Fields, in order: CDR3 protein, D gene, V gene, J gene. The D gene is left open where the match is weak.

CDR3: ASSLRTGWGYT
D: TRBD1
V: TRBV6-1
J: TRBJ1-2

CDR3: ASRAGTGETQY
D: TRBD1
V: TRBV2
J: TRBJ2-5

CDR3: ASSLLQGATGELF
D: -
V: TRBV5-1
J: TRBJ2-2

CDR3: ASSLAGGYGYT
D: -
V: TRBV5-5
J: TRBJ1-2

CDR3: ASWKGQSYNSPLH
D: TRBD1
V: TRBV28
J: TRBJ1-6

CDR3: RTTLNTEAF
D: -
V: TRBV20-1
J: TRBJ1-1

CDR3: ASSQDNYYGYT
D: -
V: TRBV4-1
J: TRBJ1-2

CDR3: ASSISVRYEQY
D: -
V: TRBV19
J: TRBJ2-7

CDR3: ASTPRGYTGELF
D: -
V: TRBV2
J: TRBJ2-2

CDR3: ASSAVEASGYTDTQY
D: TRBD2
V: TRBV28
J: TRBJ2-3

CDR3: ASSLRTSGRVGWYNEQF
D: TRBD2
V: TRBV7-9
J: TRBJ2-1

CDR3: ASSIDRTGRPMNTEAF
D: TRBD1
V: TRBV19
J: TRBJ1-1

CDR3: ASSSALTGTSGNTEAF
D: -
V: TRBV4-1
J: TRBJ1-1

CDR3: ASSLSPGGEQY
D: -
V: TRBV7-9
J: TRBJ2-7

CDR3: AWLAGSTDTQY
D: -
V: TRBV30
J: TRBJ2-3

CDR3: ASSLGAQSRYGYT
D: -
V: TRBV28
J: TRBJ1-2

CDR3: ASSLVLHSGEQY
D: -
V: TRBV7-9
J: TRBJ2-7

CDR3: ASSLFGTGVDGYT
D: TRBD1
V: TRBV5-1
J: TRBJ1-2

CDR3: ASTTGGYGYT
D: TRBD1
V: TRBV19
J: TRBJ1-2

CDR3: AISESTGYPYGYT
D: -
V: TRBV10-3
J: TRBJ1-2

CDR3: ASSQVAGRTEAF
D: -
V: TRBV14
J: TRBJ1-1

CDR3: ASSLIGGSNQPQH
D: -
V: TRBV2
J: TRBJ1-5

CDR3: ASSPPQDTEAF
D: -
V: TRBV9
J: TRBJ1-1

CDR3: ASSQLGETGSEQF
D: TRBD1
V: TRBV4-1
J: TRBJ2-1

CDR3: SVVGSHRENYEQY
D: -
V: TRBV29-1
J: TRBJ2-7

CDR3: ASSGAQGSGELF
D: TRBD1
V: TRBV2
J: TRBJ2-2

CDR3: ASSLGTVSTDTQY
D: TRBD1
V: TRBV5-1
J: TRBJ2-3

CDR3: ASSLLVGGGLETQY
D: -
V: TRBV7-9
J: TRBJ2-5

CDR3: ASGEGGFYEQY
D: TRBD2
V: TRBV2
J: TRBJ2-7

CDR3: ASSLRGGEQY
D: -
V: TRBV27
J: TRBJ2-7

CDR3: AWSVLPNTEAF
D: -
V: TRBV30
J: TRBJ1-1

CDR3: ASSKATVTSGNTIY
D: -
V: TRBV2
J: TRBJ1-3

CDR3: ASRMTGDIGYT
D: -
V: TRBV6-1
J: TRBJ1-2

CDR3: ASSPTGNEQF
D: -
V: TRBV5-4
J: TRBJ2-1

CDR3: ASFTIGGAEETQY
D: -
V: TRBV5-5
J: TRBJ2-5

CDR3: ASSGGQFTGELF
D: TRBD1
V: TRBV5-1
J: TRBJ2-2

CDR3: ASSNRPGSGNTIY
D: -
V: TRBV25-1
J: TRBJ1-3

CDR3: ASSLGATNEKLF
D: -
V: TRBV5-6
J: TRBJ1-4

CDR3: ASRAELTGVAF
D: -
V: TRBV6-1
J: TRBJ1-1

CDR3: ASSWEGLAGGFYNEQF
D: TRBD2
V: TRBV5-1
J: TRBJ2-1

CDR3: ASSLLRTEAF
D: -
V: TRBV7-2
J: TRBJ1-1

CDR3: ASSQGGGGATDTQY
D: TRBD2
V: TRBV14
J: TRBJ2-3

CDR3: ASSVDRGSYNEQF
D: TRBD1
V: TRBV2
J: TRBJ2-1

CDR3: ASSLGQAGNTIY
D: -
V: TRBV28
J: TRBJ1-3

CDR3: ASTSDREGTQY
D: -
V: TRBV7-2
J: TRBJ2-5

CDR3: AARRGGETQY
D: TRBD2
V: TRBV7-9
J: TRBJ2-5

CDR3: ASSRPAGYTDTQY
D: -
V: TRBV27
J: TRBJ2-3